This T cell receptor beta chain was found in a study of T cell responses to AZD1222 COVID-19 vaccine. Study in general: Second-dose schedules of about 4 or about 12 weeks were combined.

The table came from immunoSEQ multiplex PCR; TCRdb's copy has only in-frame clones and leaves some out. Of some 130,000 clones in the sample, 84% were seen once. CDR3 length: 15 amino acids. Unmatched junction bases numbered 5, after V lost 4 bases and J lost 4 bases. Per the germline V gene, CDR1 is LGHDT and CDR2 is YNNKEL (reference sequence). Sequenced material: peripheral blood, taken on day 0 of AZD1222 vaccination. The chain links TRBV3-1 (or the pseudogene TRBV3-2) to TRBJ1-2, with 11 nucleotides matching TRBD1. This clonotype was sampled from an adult in good health. This CDR3 is CASSPFGTGGYGYTF. CDR3 nucleotides: TGTGCCAGCAGCCCATTCGGGACAGGGGGCTATGGCTACACCTTC.